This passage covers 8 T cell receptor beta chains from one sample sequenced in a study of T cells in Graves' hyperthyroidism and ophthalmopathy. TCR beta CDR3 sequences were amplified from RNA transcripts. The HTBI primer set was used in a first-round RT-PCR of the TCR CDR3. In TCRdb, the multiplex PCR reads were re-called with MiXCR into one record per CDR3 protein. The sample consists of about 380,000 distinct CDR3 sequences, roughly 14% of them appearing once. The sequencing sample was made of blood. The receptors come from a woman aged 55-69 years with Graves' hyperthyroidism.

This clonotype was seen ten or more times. Here the CDR3 reads CASRSGANTEAFF. The CDR3 region has the DNA TGTGCCAGCAGATCAGGGGCGAACACTGAAGCTTTCTTT. The chain is built from TRBV6-1 and TRBJ1-1, with TRBD1 as a possible D gene (6 bases). CDR1 is MNHNS and CDR2 is SASEGT in the germline V gene. Deletions cut 6 bases from V and 1 base from J, with 9 bases between. The CDR3 length is 13 residues.

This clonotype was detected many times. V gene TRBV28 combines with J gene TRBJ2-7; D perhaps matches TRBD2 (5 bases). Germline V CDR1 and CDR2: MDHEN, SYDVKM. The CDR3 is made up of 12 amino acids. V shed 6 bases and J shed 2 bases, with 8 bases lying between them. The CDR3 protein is CASRRGPYEQYF. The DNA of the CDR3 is TGTGCCAGCAGACGGGGTCCCTACGAGCAGTACTTC. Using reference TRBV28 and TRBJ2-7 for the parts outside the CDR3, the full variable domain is DVKVTQSSRYLVKRTGEKVFLECVQDMDHENMFWYRQDPGLGLRLIYFSYDVKMKEKGDIPEGYSVSREKKERFSLILESASTNQTSMYLCASRRGPYEQYFGPGTRLTVT.

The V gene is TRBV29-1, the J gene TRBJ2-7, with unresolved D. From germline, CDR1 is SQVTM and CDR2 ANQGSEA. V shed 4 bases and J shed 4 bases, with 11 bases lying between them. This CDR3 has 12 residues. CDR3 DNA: TGCAGCGTTGTTTTGGATCGGTACGAGCAGTACTTC. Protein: CSVVLDRYEQYF.

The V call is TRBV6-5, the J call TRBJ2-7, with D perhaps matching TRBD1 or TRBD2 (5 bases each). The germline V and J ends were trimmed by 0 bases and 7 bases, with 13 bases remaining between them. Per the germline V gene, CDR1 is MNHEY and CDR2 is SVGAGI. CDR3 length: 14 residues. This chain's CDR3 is CASSYSRGREEQYF. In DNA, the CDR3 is TGTGCCAGCAGTTACTCTCGGGGCCGGGAAGAGCAGTACTTC.

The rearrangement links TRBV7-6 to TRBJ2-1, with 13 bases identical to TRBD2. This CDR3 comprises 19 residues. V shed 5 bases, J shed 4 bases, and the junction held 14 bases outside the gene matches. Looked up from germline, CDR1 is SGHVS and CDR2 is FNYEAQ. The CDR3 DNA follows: TGTGCCAGCAGCCCGACTCCCTTGGGACTAGCGGGGATATACAATGAGCAGTTCTTC. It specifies CASSPTPLGLAGIYNEQFF.

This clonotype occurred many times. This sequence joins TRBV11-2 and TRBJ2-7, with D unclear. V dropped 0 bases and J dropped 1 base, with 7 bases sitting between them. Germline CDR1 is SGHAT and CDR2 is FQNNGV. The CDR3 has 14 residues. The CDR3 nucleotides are TGTGCCAGCAGCTTAGATCCCGGATCCTACGAGCAGTACTTC. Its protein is CASSLDPGSYEQYF.

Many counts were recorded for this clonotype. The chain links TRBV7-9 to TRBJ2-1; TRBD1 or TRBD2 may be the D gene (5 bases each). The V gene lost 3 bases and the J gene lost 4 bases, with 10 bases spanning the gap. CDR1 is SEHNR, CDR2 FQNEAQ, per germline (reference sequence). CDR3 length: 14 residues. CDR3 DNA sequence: TGTGCCAGCAGCTTCGGGGCCCCATACAATGAGCAGTTCTTC. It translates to CASSFGAPYNEQFF.

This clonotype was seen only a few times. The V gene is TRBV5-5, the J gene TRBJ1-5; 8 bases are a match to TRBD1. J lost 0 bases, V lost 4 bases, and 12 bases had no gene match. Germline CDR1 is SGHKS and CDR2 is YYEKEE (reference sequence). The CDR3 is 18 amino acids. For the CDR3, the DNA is TGTGCCAGCAGCCTAAATTCGGACAGGGTTTATAGCAATCAGCCCCAGCATTTT. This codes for CASSLNSDRVYSNQPQHF.